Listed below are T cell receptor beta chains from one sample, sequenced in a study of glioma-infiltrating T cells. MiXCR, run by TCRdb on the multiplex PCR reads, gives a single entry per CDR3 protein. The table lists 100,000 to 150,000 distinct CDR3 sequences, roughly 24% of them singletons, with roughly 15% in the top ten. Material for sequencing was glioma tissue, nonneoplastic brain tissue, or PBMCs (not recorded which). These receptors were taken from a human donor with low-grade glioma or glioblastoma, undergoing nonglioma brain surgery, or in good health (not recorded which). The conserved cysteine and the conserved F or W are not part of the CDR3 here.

CDR3aa: ASSIRLVPDEKLF
j_gene: TRBJ1-4
v_gene: TRBV19

CDR3aa: ASSWGTLQETQY
j_gene: TRBJ2-5
v_gene: TRBV5-6

CDR3aa: ASSHPVGLAVSYEQY
j_gene: TRBJ2-7
v_gene: TRBV6-1

CDR3aa: ASGLGGGYEQY
j_gene: TRBJ2-7
v_gene: TRBV12-3/TRBV12-4

CDR3aa: AIRQGLAVQETQY
j_gene: TRBJ2-5
v_gene: TRBV10-3

CDR3aa: SASVGRPGPYEQY
j_gene: TRBJ2-7
v_gene: TRBV20-1

CDR3aa: ASGTAGYTDTQY
j_gene: TRBJ2-3
v_gene: TRBV6-1

CDR3aa: ASSLGTDTQY
j_gene: TRBJ2-3
v_gene: TRBV7-2

CDR3aa: AISEYGLAVTGAYNEQF
j_gene: TRBJ2-1
v_gene: TRBV10-3

CDR3aa: ASSADNRGYNEQF
j_gene: TRBJ2-1
v_gene: TRBV9

CDR3aa: SAPSTRNEQF
j_gene: TRBJ2-1
v_gene: TRBV20-1

CDR3aa: ASSEYLTAF
j_gene: TRBJ1-1
v_gene: TRBV25-1

CDR3aa: ACSLIGYGQF
j_gene: TRBJ2-1
v_gene: TRBV12-3/TRBV12-4

CDR3aa: ASSLSIQGAGDTQY
j_gene: TRBJ2-3
v_gene: TRBV12-3/TRBV12-4

CDR3aa: ASSLASSQETQY
j_gene: TRBJ2-5
v_gene: TRBV5-4

CDR3aa: ASSLAPGGAADTQY
j_gene: TRBJ2-3
v_gene: TRBV7-2